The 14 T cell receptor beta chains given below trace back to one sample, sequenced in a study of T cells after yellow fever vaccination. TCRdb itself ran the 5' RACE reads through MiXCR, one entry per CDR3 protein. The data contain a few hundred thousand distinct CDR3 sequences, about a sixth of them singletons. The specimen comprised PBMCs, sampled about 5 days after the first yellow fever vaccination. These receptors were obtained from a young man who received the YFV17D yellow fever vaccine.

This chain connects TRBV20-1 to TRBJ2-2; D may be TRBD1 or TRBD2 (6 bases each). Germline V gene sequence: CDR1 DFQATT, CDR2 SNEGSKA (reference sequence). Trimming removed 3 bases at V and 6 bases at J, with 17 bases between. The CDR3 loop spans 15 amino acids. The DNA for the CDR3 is TGCAGTGCTAGCCTTAGTGGGGGGCCGGCCGGGGAGCTGTTTTTT. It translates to CSASLSGGPAGELFF.

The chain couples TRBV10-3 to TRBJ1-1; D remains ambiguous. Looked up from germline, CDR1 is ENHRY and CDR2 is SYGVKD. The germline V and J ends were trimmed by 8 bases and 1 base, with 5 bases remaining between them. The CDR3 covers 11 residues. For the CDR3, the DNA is TGTGCCATCGGACGGAACACTGAAGCTTTCTTT. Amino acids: CAIGRNTEAFF.

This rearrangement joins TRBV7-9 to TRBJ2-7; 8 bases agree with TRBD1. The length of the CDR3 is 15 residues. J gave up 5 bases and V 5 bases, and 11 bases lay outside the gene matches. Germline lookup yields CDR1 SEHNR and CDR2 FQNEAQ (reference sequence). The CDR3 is CASSQPDRAVHEQYF. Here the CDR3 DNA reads TGTGCCAGCAGCCAACCGGACAGGGCCGTGCACGAGCAGTACTTC.

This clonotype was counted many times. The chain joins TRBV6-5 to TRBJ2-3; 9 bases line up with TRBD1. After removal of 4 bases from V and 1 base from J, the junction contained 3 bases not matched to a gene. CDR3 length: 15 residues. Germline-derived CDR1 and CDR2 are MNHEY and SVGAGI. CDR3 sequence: CASSSRDRGTDTQYF. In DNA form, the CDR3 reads TGTGCCAGCAGTTCCCGGGACAGGGGCACAGATACGCAGTATTTT.

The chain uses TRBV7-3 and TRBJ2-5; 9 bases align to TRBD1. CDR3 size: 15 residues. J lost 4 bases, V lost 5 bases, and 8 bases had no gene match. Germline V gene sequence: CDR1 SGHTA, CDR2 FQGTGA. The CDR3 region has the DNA TGTGCCAGCAGCGTCCGGACAGGGGTCGGAGAGACCCAGTACTTC. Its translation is CASSVRTGVGETQYF.

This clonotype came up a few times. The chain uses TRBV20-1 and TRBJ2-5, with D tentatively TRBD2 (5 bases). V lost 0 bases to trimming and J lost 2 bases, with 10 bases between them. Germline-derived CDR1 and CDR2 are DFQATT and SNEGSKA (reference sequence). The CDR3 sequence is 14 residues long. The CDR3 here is CSARDTSSQETQYF. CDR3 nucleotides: TGCAGTGCTAGAGACACTAGTTCTCAAGAGACCCAGTACTTC.

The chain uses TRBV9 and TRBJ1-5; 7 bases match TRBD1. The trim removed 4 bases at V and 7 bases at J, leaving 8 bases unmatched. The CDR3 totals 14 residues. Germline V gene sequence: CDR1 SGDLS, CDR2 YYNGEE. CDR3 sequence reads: CASSPTGVSQPQHF. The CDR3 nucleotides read TGTGCCAGCAGCCCTACAGGGGTATCCCAGCCCCAGCATTTT. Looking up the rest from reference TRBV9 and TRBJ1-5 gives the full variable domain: DSGVTQTPKHLITATGQRVTLRCSPRSGDLSVYWYQQSLDQGLQFLIQYYNGEERAKGNILERFSAQQFPDLHSELNLSSLELGDSALYFCASSPTGVSQPQHFGDGTRLSIL.

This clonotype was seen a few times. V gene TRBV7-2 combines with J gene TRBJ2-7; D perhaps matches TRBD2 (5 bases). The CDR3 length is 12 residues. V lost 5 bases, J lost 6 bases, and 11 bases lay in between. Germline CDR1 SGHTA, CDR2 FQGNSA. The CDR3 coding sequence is TGTGCCAGCAGCCCGGACTGGGCCGAGCAGTACTTC. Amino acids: CASSPDWAEQYF.

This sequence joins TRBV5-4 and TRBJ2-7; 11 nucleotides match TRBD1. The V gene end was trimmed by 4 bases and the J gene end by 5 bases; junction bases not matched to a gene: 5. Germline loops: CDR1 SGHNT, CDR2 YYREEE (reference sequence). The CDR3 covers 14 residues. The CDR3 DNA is TGTGCCAGCAGCCAAGGACAGGGGGCCCACGAGCAGTACTTC. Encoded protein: CASSQGQGAHEQYF.

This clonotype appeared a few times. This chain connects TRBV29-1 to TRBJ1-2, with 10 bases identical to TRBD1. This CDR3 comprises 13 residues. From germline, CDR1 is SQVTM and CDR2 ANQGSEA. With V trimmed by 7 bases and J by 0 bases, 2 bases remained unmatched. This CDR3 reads CSAGTGANYGYTF. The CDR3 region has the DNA TGCAGCGCAGGGACAGGGGCTAACTATGGCTACACCTTC. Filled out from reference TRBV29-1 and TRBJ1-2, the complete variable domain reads SAVISQKPSRDICQRGTSLTIQCQVDSQVTMMFWYRQQPGQSLTLIATANQGSEATYESGFVIDKFPISRPNLTFSTLTVSNMSPEDSSIYLCSAGTGANYGYTFGSGTRLTVV.

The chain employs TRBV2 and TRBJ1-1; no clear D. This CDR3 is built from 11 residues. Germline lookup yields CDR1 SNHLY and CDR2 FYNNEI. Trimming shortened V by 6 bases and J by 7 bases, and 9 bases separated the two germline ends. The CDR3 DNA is TGTGCCAGCAGCGTACACGTTGAAGCTTTCTTT. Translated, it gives CASSVHVEAFF.

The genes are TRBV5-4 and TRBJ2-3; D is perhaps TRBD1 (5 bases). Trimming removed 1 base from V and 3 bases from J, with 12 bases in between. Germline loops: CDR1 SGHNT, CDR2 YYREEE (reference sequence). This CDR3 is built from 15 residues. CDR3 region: CASSLRSTGTDTQYF. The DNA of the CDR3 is TGTGCCAGCAGCTTGAGGTCCACAGGAACAGATACGCAGTATTTT.

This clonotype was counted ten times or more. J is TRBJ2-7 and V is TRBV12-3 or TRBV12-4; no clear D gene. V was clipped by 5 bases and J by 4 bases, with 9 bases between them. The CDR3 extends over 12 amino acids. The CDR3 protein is CASSPTSYEQYF. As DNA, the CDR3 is TGTGCCAGCAGTCCGACATCGTACGAGCAGTACTTC.

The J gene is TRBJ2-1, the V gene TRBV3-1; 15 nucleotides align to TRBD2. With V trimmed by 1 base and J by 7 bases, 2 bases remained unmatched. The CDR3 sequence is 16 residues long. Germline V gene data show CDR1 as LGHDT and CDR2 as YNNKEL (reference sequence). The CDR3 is CASSQGTSGGGNEQFF. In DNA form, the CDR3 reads TGTGCCAGCAGCCAAGGGACTAGCGGGGGGGGGAATGAGCAGTTCTTC.